This T cell receptor (beta chain) came from a study of cytomegalovirus exposure and HLA in healthy donors. The V segment lost 3 bases and the J segment 4 bases; nucleotides outside the gene matches: 5. This CDR3 contains 14 residues. Per the germline V gene, CDR1 is MDHEN and CDR2 is SYDVKM. Repertoires were generated with immunoSEQ multiplex PCR, while TCRdb's copy carries only in-frame clones and drops some. The sample shows about 98,000 clones, around 90% of them seen only once. This chain connects TRBV28 to TRBJ2-7, with 8 positions matching TRBD1. The sequence was collected from a woman in her 30s in good health and CMV-seronegative. The sequenced sample consisted of PBMCs. CDR3 protein: CASSLDREIYEQYF. CDR3 DNA: TGTGCCAGCAGTTTGGACAGGGAAATATACGAGCAGTACTTC.